This T cell receptor (beta chain) originates from a study of neoadjuvant anti-PD-1 for oral cavity cancer. J gave up 7 bases and V 5 bases, and 12 bases lay outside the gene matches. The germline V gene encodes CDR1 SGHVS and CDR2 FQNEAQ. The CDR3 is 16 residues long. General study points: TCR analyses covered only a few patients per response group.

No culture or expansion preceded analysis of these blood cells. Some clones are missing from TCRdb's copy, which holds only in-frame ones; the method was immunoSEQ multiplex PCR. This sample has about 72,000 clones; around 80% occur once, and the top ten carry 3% to 3.5%. A remark on this clone: Its antigen is as yet unknown.

The sequenced sample was PBMCs, obtained before nivolumab (anti-PD-1) treatment. The TCR sequence derives from a person between 35 and 79 years old with oral cavity squamous cell carcinoma. The chain recombines TRBV7-8 with TRBJ2-1, with TRBD2 matching 9 bases. Here the CDR3 reads CASSPPSSGRANEQFF. In DNA form, the CDR3 reads TGTGCCAGCAGCCCGCCTAGTAGCGGGAGAGCAAATGAGCAGTTCTTC.